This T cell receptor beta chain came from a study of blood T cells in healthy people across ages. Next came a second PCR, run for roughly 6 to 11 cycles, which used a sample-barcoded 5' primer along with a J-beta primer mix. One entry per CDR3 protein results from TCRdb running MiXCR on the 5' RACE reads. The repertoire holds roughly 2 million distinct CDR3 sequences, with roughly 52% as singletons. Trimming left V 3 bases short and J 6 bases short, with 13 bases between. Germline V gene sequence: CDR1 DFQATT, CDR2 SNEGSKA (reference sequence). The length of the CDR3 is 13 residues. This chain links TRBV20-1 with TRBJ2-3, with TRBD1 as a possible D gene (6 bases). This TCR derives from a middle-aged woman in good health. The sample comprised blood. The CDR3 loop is CSARRGTSDTQYF. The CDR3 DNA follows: TGCAGTGCTAGGAGGGGGACGTCTGATACGCAGTATTTT.